The source of this T cell receptor (beta chain) is a study of OX40 agonist ivuxolimab in advanced cancers. In the study overall: Ivuxolimab is a fully human IgG2 antibody that activates OX40 (CD134).

Generated by immunoSEQ multiplex PCR, the TCRdb table keeps only in-frame clones and is missing some. Here the sample spans around 100,000 clones, approximately 95% being singletons. Study-wide results and limits: Normalized expansion of T-cell clones was also low for some nonresponders.

The CDR3 is made up of 16 amino acids. Between the trimmed V and J ends, which lost 0 bases and 3 bases, there was a span of 15 bases. Germline assignment: CDR1 MGHRA and CDR2 YSYEKL. Concerning this clone: Its antigen is as yet unknown.

The sequence was obtained from an adult with an advanced solid tumor such as melanoma, head and neck, liver or kidney cancer. This chain joins TRBV4-1 and TRBJ2-7; maybe TRBD2 (5 bases). This specimen was CD4+ or CD8+ T cells sorted from blood, taken in a trial of the OX40 agonist ivuxolimab. This CDR3 is CASSQERAGYFYEQYF. The CDR3 region has the DNA TGCGCCAGCAGCCAAGAGAGGGCCGGCTACTTCTACGAGCAGTACTTC.